The clone carrying this T cell receptor beta chain showed up many times. Its antigen is not identified. TCR cDNA, made by 5'RACE template switching, carried an added universal primer site and UMIs. Each CDR3 protein gets one entry after TCRdb re-called the 5' RACE reads with MiXCR. Here the sample spans hundreds of thousands of distinct CDR3 sequences, 17% being singletons. This specimen belongs to a study of T cells after yellow fever vaccination. CDR1 KGHDR and CDR2 SFDVKD come from the germline V gene. The CDR3 totals 16 residues. V was pared by 7 bases and J by 2 bases, with 7 bases of the junction left unmatched. Study-wide results and caveats: The CD4 compartment and the CD8 compartment contained a small share of clonotypes in common.

The TCR was taken from a man younger than 35 who received the YFV17D yellow fever vaccine. V and J are TRBV24-1 and TRBJ2-3; 11 nucleotides align to TRBD1. Sequences were derived from PBMCs, sampled 5 days after the first yellow fever vaccination. The DNA of the CDR3 is TGTGCCACCAGCCCTCGGACAGGGGGCCCCACAGATACGCAGTATTTT. It is translated as CATSPRTGGPTDTQYF.